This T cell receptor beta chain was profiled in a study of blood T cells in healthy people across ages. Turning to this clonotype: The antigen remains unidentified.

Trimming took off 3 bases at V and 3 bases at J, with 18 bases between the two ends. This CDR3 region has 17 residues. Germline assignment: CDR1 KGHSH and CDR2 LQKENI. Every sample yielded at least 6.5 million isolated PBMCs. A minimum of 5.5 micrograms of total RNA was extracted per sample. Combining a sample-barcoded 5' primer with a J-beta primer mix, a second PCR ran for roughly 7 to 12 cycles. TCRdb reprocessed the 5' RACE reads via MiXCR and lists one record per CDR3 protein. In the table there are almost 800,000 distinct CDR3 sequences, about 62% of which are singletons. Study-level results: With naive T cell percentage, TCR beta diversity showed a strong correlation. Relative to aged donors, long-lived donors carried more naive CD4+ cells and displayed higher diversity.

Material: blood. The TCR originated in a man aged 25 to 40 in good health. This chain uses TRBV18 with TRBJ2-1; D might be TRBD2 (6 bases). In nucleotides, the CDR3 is TGTGCCAGCTCACCGCCCGGGGCCAGCGGGTACTACAATGAGCAGTTCTTC. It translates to CASSPPGASGYYNEQFF.